Listed below are T cell receptor beta chains from one sample, sequenced in a study of metastatic and nonmetastatic thyroid tumors. TCRdb re-called the PCR reads via MiXCR. The top ten clones hold approximately 25% of a sample with more than 20,000 clones, around 12% of them seen once. Sequencing was carried out using blood. These receptors originate from a female donor with papillary thyroid cancer or a benign thyroid nodule (not recorded which). Some clones in this sample may be carry-over from other donors' samples. Each CDR3 is given with its conserved first and last residue. A D gene is named only where the DNA matches it firmly. Expanded clones get a size class; other rows say once, few or many, or leave the size out.

TRBJ1-4 | many | TRBV28 | TRBD1 | TGTGCCACCCGACAGGGAAGGGAGAAACTGTTTTTT | CATRQGREKLFF
TRBJ2-3 | many | TRBV20-1 | . | TGCAGTGCTAGAGATTACCAGGGAGGAGATACGCAGTATTTT | CSARDYQGGDTQYF
TRBJ1-1 | many | TRBV7-9 | . | TGTGCCAGCAGCTTATTGCAGCTAACTGAAGCTTTCTTT | CASSLLQLTEAFF
TRBJ1-1 | many | TRBV5-1 | . | TGCGCCAGCAGCTTGGACCTCGGGCTTGTGAACACTGAAGCTTTCTTT | CASSLDLGLVNTEAFF
TRBJ2-2 | medium-sized | TRBV28 | . | TGTGCCAGCAGCCGAACGAGTGCAGCGGGGGAGCTGTTTTTT | CASSRTSAAGELFF
TRBJ1-2 | many | TRBV5-1 | TRBD1 | TGCGCCAGCAGCTTTACGGACAGGCGGGACGGTGGCTACACCTTC | CASSFTDRRDGGYTF
TRBJ1-1 | many | TRBV3-1 | TRBD1 | TGTGCCAGCAGGGACAGGGGAGGGACTGAAGCTTTCTTT | CASRDRGGTEAFF
TRBJ1-3 | once | TRBV20-1 | . | TGCAGTGCTAGAACCGGGGTCGACTCTGGAAACACCATATATTTT | CSARTGVDSGNTIYF
TRBJ2-1 | many | TRBV7-9 | . | TGTGCCAGCAGCTTCACGGGATTCTACGATGAGCAGTTCTTC | CASSFTGFYDEQFF
TRBJ1-1 | . | TRBV20-1 | . | TGTAGTGCTATATTAACGAGGAACACTGAAGCTTTCTTT | CSAILTRNTEAFF
TRBJ2-3 | many | TRBV7-3 | . | TGTGCCAGCAGCCCCGGGGGCTGGAGCACAGATACGCAGTATTTT | CASSPGGWSTDTQYF
TRBJ1-1 | many | TRBV19 | . | TGTGCCAGTAGTATTTTACAGGGGAACACTGAAGCTTTCTTT | CASSILQGNTEAFF
TRBJ2-5 | many | TRBV12-3/TRBV12-4 | . | TGTGCCAGCAGGAGCCGCCAAGAGACCCAGTACTTC | CASRSRQETQYF
TRBJ1-2 | many | TRBV29-1 | TRBD1 | TGCAGCGTCGGGACAGGGAACTATGGCTACACCTTC | CSVGTGNYGYTF
TRBJ1-1 | many | TRBV7-9 | TRBD1 | TGTGCCAGCAGCTTGACAGGGCCCAACACTGAAGCTTTCTTT | CASSLTGPNTEAFF
TRBJ2-7 | many | TRBV5-4 | . | TGTGCCAGCAGCTTGGGGACAGCCGAGCAGTACTTC | CASSLGTAEQYF
TRBJ1-4 | many | TRBV2 | . | TGTGCCAGCAGCGCGGGTTCAGAGAATGAAAAACTGTTTTTT | CASSAGSENEKLFF
TRBJ2-2 | medium-sized | TRBV6-1 | . | TGTGCCAGTTACGCGGGACGGTACACCGGGGAGCTGTTTTTT | CASYAGRYTGELFF
TRBJ1-2 | few | TRBV2 | TRBD1 | TGTGCCATCATCCCCGGACAGGGAGGGTATGGCTACACCTTC | CAIIPGQGGYGYTF
TRBJ1-1 | many | TRBV3-1 | . | TGTGCCAGCAGCCAATGGGACCTCACTGAAGCTTTCTTT | CASSQWDLTEAFF
TRBJ2-3 | many | TRBV3-1 | . | TGTGCCAGCAGCCAACTTCAGGGTCTAGGCACAGATACGCAGTATTTT | CASSQLQGLGTDTQYF
TRBJ2-7 | . | TRBV5-1 | . | TGCGCCAGCAGCTGGGGTGGCCCCCGGGGCGAGCAGTACTTC | CASSWGGPRGEQYF
TRBJ2-3 | many | TRBV5-1 | . | TGCGCCAGCAGGCCGAGGGGTGTTAGCACAGATACGCAGTATTTT | CASRPRGVSTDTQYF
TRBJ1-1 | many | TRBV7-9 | . | TGTGCCAGCAGCTACGGGGGCCCTGAAGCTTTCTTT | CASSYGGPEAFF
TRBJ1-2 | many | TRBV4-2 | . | TGTGCCAGCAGCCAAGATCAGGGGACCAGGGGCTACACCTTC | CASSQDQGTRGYTF
TRBJ1-5 | many | TRBV10-3 | TRBD1 | TGTGCCACCCGACAGGGGGGGGCGGCTCAGCCCCAGCATTTT | CATRQGGAAQPQHF
TRBJ2-1 | . | TRBV2 | TRBD2 | TGTGCCAGCAAAGGACTAGCGGGGATCTCCCCCTACAATGAGCAGTTCTTC | CASKGLAGISPYNEQFF
TRBJ1-1 | many | TRBV3-1 | TRBD1 | TGTGCCAGCAGCCTAGGGTTAGACCCGGGACAGGGAAGGAACACTGAAGCTTTCTTT | CASSLGLDPGQGRNTEAFF